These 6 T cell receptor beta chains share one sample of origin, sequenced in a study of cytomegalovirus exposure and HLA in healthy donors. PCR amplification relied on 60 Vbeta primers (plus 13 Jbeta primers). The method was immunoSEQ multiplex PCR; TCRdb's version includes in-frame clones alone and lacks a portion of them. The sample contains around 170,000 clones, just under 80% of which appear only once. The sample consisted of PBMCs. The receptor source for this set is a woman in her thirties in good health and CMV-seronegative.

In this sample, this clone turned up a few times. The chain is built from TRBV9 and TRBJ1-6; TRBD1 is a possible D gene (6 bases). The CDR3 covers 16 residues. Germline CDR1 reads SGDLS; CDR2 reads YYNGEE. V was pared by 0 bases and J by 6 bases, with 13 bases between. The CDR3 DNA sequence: TGTGCCAGCAGCGTAGAAGTGGGCAGGGGTAATTCACCCCTCCACTTT. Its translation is CASSVEVGRGNSPLHF.

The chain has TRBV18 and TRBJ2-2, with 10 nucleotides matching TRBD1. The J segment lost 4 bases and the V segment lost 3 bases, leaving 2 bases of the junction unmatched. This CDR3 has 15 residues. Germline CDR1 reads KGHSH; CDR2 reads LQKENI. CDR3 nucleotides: TGTGCCAGCTCACCGGACAGGGGGTCCACCGGGGAGCTGTTTTTT. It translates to CASSPDRGSTGELFF.

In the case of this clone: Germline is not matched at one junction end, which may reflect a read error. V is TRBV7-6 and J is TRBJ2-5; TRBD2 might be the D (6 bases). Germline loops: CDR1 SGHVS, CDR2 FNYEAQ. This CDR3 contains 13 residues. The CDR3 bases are TGTGCCAGCAGCCCCGGCGTGTGGGCGGGGCCCGACTTC. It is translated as CASSPGVWAGPDF.

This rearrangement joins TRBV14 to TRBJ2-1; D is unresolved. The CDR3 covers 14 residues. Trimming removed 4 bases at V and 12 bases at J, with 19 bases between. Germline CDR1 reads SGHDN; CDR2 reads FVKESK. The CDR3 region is CASSLTRWAGSQFF. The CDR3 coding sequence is TGTGCCAGCAGCCTCACCCGGTGGGCCGGATCGCAGTTCTTC.

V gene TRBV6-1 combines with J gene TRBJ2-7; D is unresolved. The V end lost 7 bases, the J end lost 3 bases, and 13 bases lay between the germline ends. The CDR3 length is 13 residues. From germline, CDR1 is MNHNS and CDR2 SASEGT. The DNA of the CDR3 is TGTGCCAGCACTCCCCAGGTCCACTACGAGCAGTACTTC. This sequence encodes CASTPQVHYEQYF.

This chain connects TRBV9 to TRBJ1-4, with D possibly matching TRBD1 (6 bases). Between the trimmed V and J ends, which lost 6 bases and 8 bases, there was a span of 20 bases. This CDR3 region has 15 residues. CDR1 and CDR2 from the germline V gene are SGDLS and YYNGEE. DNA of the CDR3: TGTGCCAGCAACGCTCTGGGGCAACAGGGAGAAAAACTGTTTTTT. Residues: CASNALGQQGEKLFF.